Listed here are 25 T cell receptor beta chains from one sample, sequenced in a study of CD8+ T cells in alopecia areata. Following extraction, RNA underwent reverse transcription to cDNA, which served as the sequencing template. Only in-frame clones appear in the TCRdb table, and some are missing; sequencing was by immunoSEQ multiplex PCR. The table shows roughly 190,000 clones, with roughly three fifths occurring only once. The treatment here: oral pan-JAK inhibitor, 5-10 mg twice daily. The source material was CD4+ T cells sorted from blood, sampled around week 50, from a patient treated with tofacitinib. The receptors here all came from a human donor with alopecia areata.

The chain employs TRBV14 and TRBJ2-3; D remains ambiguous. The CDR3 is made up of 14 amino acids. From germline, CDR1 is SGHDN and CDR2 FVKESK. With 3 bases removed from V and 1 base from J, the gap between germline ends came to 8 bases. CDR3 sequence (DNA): TGTGCCAGCAGCCAGGTCACCGGCACAGATACGCAGTATTTT. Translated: CASSQVTGTDTQYF.

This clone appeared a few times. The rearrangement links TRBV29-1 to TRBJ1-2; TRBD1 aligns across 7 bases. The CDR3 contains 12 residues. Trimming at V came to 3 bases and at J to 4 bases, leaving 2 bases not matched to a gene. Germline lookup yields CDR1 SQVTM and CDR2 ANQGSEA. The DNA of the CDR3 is TGCAGCGTTGAGACAGGGTTCTATGGCTACACCTTC. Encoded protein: CSVETGFYGYTF.

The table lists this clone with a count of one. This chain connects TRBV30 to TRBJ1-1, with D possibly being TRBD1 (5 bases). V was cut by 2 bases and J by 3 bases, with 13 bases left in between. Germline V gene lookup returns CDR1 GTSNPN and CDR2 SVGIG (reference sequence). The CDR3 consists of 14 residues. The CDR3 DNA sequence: TGTGCCTGGAGTCGGGCAGGGCTCTACACTGAAGCTTTCTTT. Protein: CAWSRAGLYTEAFF.

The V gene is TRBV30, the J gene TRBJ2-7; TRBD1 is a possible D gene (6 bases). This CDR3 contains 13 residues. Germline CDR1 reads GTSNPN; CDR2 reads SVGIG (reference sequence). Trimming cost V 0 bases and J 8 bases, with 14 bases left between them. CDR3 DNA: TGTGCCTGGAGTGTAAGGAGACAGGAAAAGCAGTACTTC. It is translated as CAWSVRRQEKQYF.

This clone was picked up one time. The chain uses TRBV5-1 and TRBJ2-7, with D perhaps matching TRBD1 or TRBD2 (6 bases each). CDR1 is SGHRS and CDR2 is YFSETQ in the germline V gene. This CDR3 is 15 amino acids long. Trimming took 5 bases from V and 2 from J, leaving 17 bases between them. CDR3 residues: CASRFNGGSPYEQYF. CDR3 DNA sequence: TGCGCCAGCAGATTTAACGGGGGCTCCCCCTACGAGCAGTACTTC.

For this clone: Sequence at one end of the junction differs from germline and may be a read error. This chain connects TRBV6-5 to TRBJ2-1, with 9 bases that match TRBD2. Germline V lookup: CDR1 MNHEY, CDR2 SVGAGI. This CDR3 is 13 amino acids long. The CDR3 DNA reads TGTGCCAGCAGCCTTAGCGGGGGACTCCAGCAAGTCTTC. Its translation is CASSLSGGLQQVF.

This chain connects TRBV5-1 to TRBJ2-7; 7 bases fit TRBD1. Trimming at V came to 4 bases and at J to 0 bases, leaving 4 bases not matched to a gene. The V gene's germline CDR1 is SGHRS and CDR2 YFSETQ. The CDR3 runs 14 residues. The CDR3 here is CASSLGQASYEQYF. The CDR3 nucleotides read TGCGCCAGCAGCCTTGGACAGGCCTCCTACGAGCAGTACTTC.

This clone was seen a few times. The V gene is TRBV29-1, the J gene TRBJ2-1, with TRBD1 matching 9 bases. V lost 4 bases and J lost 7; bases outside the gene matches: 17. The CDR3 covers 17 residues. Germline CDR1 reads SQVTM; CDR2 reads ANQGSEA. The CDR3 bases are TGCAGCGTTGGAACCTTGGATTGGGACAGGGTGGAAAATGAGCAGTTCTTC. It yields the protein CSVGTLDWDRVENEQFF.

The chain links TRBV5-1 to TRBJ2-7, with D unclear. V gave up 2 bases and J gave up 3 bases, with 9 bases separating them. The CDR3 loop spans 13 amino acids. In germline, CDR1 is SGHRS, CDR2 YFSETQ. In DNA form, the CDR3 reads TGCGCCAGCAGCTTAGGAAACGACTACGAGCAGTACTTC. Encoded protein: CASSLGNDYEQYF.

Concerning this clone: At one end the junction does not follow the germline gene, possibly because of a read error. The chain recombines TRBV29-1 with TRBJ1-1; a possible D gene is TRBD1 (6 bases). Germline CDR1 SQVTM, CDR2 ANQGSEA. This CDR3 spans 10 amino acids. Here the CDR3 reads CSVEAGQGFW. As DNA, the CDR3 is TGCAGCGTTGAGGCGGGACAAGGGTTTTGG.

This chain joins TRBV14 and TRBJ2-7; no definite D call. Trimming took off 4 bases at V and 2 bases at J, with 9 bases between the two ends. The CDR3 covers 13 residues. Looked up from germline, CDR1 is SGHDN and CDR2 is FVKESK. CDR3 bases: TGTGCCAGCAGCCGAGGACGGACCTACGAGCAGTACTTC. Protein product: CASSRGRTYEQYF.

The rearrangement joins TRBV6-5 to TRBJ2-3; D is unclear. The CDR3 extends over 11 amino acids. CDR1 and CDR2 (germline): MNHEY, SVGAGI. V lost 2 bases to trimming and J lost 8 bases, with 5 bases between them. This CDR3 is CASSYVGTQYF. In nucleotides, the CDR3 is TGTGCCAGCAGTTACGTCGGTACGCAGTATTTT.

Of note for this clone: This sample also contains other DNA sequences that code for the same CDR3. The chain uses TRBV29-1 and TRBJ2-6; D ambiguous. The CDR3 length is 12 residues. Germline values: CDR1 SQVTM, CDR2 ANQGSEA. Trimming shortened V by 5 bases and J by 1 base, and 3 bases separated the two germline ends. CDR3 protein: CSVQSGANVLTF. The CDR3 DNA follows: TGCAGCGTTCAGTCTGGGGCCAACGTCCTGACTTTC.

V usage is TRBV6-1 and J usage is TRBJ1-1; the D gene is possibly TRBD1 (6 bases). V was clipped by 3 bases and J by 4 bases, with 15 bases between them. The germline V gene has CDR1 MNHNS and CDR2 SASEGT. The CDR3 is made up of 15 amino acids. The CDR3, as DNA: TGTGCCAGCAGTGAGAATTGGGGGGCGGGCACTGAAGCTTTCTTT. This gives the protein CASSENWGAGTEAFF.

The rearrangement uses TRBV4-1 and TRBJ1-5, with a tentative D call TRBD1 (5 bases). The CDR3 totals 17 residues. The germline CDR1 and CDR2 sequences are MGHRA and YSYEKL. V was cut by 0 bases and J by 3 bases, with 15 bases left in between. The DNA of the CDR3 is TGCGCCAGCAGCCAAGATCTTAGTAGGGGCCTCAATCAGCCCCAGCATTTT. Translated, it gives CASSQDLSRGLNQPQHF.

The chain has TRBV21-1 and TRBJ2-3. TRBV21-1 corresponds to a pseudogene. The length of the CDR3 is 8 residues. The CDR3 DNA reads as TGTGCGACAGATACGCAGTATTTT. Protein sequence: CATDTQYF.

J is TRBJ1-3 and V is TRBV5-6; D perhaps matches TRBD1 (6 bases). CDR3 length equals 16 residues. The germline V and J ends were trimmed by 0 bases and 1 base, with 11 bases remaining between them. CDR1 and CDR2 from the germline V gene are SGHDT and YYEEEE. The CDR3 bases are TGTGCCAGCAGCTTGGCGCCGACAGGTTCTGGAAACACCATATATTTT. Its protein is CASSLAPTGSGNTIYF.

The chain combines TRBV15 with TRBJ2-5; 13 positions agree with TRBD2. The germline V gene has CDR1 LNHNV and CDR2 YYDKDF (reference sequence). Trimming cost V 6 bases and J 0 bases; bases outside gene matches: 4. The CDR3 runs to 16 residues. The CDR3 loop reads CATRVGTSGDQETQYF. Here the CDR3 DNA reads TGTGCCACCAGAGTAGGGACTAGCGGGGACCAAGAGACCCAGTACTTC.

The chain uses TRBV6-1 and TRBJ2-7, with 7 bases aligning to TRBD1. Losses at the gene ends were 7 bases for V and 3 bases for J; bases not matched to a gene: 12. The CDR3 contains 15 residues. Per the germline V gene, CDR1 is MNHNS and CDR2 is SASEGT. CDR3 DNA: TGTGCCAGCACCATTGCCGGGACAGCCAACTACGAGCAGTACTTC. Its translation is CASTIAGTANYEQYF.

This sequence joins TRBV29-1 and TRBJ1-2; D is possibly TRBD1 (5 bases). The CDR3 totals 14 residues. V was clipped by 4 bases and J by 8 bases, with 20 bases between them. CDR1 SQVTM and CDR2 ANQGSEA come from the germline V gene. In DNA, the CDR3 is TGCAGCGTTGGCCCGGGAGGGGCCGACGTGGGCTACACCTTC. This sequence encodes CSVGPGGADVGYTF.

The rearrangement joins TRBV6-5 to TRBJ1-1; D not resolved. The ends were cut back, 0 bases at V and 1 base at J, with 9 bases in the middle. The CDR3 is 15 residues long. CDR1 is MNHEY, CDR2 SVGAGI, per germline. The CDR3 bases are TGTGCCAGCAGTTACTCAGCAGCTACGAACACTGAAGCTTTCTTT. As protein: CASSYSAATNTEAFF.

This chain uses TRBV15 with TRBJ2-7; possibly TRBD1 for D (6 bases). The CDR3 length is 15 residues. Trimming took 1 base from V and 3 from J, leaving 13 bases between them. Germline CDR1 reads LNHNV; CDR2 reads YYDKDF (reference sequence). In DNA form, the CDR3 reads TGTGCCACCAGCAGAGGAACAGGGTTTCTCTACGAGCAGTACTTC. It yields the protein CATSRGTGFLYEQYF.

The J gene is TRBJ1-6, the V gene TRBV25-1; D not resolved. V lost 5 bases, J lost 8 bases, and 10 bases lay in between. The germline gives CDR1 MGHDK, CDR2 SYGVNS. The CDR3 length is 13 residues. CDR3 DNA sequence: TGTGCCAGCAGTTTTCATCAGGATTCACCCCTCCACTTT. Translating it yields CASSFHQDSPLHF.

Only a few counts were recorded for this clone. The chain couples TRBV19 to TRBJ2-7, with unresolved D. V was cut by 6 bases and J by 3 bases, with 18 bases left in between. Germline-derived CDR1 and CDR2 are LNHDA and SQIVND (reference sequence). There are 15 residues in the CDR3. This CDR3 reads CASRVLWQIYYEQYF. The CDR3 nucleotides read TGTGCCAGTAGGGTCTTGTGGCAGATATACTACGAGCAGTACTTC.

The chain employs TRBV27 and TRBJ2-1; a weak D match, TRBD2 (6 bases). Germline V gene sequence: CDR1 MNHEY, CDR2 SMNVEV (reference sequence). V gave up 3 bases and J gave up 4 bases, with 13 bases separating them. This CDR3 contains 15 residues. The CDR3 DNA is TGTGCCAGCAGTTTCCGGGACTCCCTTTACAATGAGCAGTTCTTC. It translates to CASSFRDSLYNEQFF.